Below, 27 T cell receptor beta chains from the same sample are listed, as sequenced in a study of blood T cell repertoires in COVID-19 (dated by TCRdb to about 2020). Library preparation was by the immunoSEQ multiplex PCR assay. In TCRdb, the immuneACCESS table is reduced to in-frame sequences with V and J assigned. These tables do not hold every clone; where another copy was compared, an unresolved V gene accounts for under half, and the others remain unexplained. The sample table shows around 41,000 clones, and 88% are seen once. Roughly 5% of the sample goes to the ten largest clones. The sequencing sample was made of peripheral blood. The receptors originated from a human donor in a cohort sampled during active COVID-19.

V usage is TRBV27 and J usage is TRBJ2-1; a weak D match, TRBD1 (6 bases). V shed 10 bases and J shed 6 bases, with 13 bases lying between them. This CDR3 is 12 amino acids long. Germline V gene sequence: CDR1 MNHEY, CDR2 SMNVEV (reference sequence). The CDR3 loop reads CATLIQGNEQFF. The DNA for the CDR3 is TGTGCCACCTTAATACAGGGCAATGAGCAGTTCTTC.

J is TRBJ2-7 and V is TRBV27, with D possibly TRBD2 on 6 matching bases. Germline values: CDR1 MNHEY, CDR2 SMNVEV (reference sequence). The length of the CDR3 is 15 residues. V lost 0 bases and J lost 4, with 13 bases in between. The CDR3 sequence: CASSLSVRDGYEQYF. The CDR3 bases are TGTGCCAGCAGTTTATCGGTGCGGGATGGTTACGAGCAGTACTTC.

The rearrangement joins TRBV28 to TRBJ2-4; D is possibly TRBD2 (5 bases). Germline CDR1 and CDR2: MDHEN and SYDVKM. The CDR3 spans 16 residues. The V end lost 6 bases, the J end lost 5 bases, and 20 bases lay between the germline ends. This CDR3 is CASRTSVGKRENIQYF. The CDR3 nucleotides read TGTGCCAGCAGAACTAGTGTCGGCAAACGGGAAAACATTCAGTACTTC.

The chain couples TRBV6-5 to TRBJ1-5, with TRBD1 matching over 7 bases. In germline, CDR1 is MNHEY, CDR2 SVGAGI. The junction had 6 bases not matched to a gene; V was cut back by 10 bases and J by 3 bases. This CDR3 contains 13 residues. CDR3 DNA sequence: TGTGCCACCTCGGGGACAGCCAATCAGCCCCAGCATTTT. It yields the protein CATSGTANQPQHF.

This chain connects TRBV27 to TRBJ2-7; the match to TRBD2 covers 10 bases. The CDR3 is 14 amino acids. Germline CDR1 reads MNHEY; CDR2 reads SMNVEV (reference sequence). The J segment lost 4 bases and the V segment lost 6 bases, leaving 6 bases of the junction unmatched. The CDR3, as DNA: TGTGCCAGCAGACCTAGCGGGAGCATTTACGAGCAGTACTTC. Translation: CASRPSGSIYEQYF.

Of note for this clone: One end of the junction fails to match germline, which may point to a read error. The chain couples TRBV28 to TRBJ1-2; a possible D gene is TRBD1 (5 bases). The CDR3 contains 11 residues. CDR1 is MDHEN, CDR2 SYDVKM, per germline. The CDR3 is CAGGVFYGNTF. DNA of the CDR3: TGTGCTGGGGGGGTATTCTATGGCAACACCTTC.

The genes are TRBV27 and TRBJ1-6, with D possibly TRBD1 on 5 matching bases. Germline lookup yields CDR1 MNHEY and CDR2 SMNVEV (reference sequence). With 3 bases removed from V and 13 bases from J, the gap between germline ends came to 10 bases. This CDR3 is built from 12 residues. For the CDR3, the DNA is TGTGCCAGCAGTTTCGGGGGAGGGCCCCTCCACTTT. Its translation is CASSFGGGPLHF.

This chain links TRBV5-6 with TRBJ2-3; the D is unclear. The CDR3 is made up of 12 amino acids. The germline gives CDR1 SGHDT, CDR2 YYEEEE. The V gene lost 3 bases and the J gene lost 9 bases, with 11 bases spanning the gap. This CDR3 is CASSSEERTQYF. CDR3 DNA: TGTGCCAGCAGCTCCGAGGAGAGAACGCAGTATTTT. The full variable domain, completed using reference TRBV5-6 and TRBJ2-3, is DAGVTQSPTHLIKTRGQQVTLRCSPKSGHDTVSWYQQALGQGPQFIFQYYEEEERQRGNFPDRFSGHQFPNYSSELNVNALLLGDSALYLCASSSEERTQYFGPGTRLTVL.

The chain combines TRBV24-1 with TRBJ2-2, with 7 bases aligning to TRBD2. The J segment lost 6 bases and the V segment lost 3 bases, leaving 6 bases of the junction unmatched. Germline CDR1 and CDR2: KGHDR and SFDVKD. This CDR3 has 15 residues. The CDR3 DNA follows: TGTGCCACCAGTGATGTATTTCGGGGGGCCGGGGAGCTGTTTTTT. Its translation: CATSDVFRGAGELFF.

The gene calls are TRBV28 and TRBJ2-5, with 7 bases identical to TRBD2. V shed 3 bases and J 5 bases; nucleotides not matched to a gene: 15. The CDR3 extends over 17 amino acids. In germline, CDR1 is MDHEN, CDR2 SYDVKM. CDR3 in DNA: TGTGCCAGCAGTTTCGGGTTTCGGGGGGTGGACGGGGAGACCCAGTACTTC. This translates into CASSFGFRGVDGETQYF. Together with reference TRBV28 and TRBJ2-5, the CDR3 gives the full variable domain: DVKVTQSSRYLVKRTGEKVFLECVQDMDHENMFWYRQDPGLGLRLIYFSYDVKMKEKGDIPEGYSVSREKKERFSLILESASTNQTSMYLCASSFGFRGVDGETQYFGPGTRLLVL.

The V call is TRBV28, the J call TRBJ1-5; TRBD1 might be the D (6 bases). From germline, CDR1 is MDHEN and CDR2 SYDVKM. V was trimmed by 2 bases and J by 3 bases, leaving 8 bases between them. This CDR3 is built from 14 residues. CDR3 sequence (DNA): TGTGCCAGCAGTTTAGGACAGTCCAATCAGCCCCAGCATTTT. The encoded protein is CASSLGQSNQPQHF.

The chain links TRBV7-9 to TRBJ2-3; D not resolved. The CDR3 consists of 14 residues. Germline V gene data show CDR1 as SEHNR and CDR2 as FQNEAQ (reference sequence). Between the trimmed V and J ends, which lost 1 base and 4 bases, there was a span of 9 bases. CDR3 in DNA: TGTGCCAGCAGCTTAGTTCCCCCAGCAGATACGCAGTATTTT. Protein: CASSLVPPADTQYF.

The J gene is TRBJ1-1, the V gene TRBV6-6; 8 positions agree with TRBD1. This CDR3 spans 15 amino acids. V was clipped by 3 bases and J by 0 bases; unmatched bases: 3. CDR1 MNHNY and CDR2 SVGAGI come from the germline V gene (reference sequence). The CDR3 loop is CASSYSTGVNTEAFF. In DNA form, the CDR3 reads TGTGCCAGCAGTTATTCGACAGGGGTGAACACTGAAGCTTTCTTT.

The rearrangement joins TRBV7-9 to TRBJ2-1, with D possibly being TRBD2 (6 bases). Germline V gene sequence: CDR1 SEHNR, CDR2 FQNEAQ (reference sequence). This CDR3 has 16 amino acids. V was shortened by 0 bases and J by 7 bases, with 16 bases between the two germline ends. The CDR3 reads CASSLAGGVTWNEQFF. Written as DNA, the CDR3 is TGTGCCAGCAGCTTAGCGGGGGGAGTGACTTGGAATGAGCAGTTCTTC.

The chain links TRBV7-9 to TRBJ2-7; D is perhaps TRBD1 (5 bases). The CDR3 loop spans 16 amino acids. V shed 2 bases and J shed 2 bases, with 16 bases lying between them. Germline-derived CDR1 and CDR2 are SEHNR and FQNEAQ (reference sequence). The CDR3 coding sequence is TGTGCCAGCAGCTTAACCGACAGTAGGGCCACCTACGAGCAGTACTTC. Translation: CASSLTDSRATYEQYF.

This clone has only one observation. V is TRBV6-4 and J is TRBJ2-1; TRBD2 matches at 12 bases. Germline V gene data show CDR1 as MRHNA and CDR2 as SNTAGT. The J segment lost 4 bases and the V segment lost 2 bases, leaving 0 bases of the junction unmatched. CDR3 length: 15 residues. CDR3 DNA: TGTGCCAGCAGTGACGGGACTAGCGGGTACAATGAGCAGTTCTTC. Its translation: CASSDGTSGYNEQFF.

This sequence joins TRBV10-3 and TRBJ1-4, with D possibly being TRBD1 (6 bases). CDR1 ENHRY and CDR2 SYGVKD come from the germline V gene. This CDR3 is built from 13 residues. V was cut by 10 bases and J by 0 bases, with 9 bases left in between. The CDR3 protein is CATGQSTNEKLFF. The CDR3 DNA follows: TGTGCCACCGGACAGTCAACTAATGAAAAACTGTTTTTT.

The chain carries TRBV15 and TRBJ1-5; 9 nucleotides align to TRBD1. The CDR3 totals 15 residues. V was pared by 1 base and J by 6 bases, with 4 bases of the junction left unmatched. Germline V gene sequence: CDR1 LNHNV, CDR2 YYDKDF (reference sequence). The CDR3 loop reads CATSRGDRDRQPQHF. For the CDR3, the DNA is TGTGCCACCAGCAGAGGGGACAGGGATCGTCAGCCCCAGCATTTT.

The CDR3 bases are TGTGCCAGCAGCTTGGGGACAGGTCCAGGGGAGTATTTT. The encoded protein is CASSLGTGPGEYF. The rearrangement links TRBV5-5 to TRBJ2-3; 7 nucleotides line up with TRBD1. Germline assignment: CDR1 SGHKS and CDR2 YYEKEE (reference sequence). This CDR3 region has 13 residues. After removal of 0 bases from V and 13 bases from J, the junction contained 8 bases not matched to a gene.

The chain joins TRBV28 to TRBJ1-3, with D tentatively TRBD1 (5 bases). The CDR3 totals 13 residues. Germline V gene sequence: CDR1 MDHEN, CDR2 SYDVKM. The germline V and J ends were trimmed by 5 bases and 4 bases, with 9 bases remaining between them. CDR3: CASSLNRGNTIYF. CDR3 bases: TGTGCCAGCAGTCTCAACAGGGGAAACACCATATATTTT.

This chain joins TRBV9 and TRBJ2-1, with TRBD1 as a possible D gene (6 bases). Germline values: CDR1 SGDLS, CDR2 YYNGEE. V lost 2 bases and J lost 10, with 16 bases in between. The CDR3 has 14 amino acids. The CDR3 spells CASSVRDIEGEQFF. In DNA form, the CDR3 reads TGTGCCAGCAGCGTCCGGGACATAGAAGGGGAGCAGTTCTTC.

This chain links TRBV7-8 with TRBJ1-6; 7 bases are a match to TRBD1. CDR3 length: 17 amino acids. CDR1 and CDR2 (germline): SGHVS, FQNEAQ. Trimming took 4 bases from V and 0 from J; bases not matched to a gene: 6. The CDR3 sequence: CASSWDSESSYNSPLHF. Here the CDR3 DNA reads TGTGCCAGCAGCTGGGACAGTGAGAGCTCCTATAATTCACCCCTCCACTTT.

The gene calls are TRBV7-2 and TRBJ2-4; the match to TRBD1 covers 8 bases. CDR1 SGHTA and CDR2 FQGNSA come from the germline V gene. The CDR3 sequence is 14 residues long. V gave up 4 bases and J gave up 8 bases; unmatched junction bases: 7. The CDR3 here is CASSSWTGSDIQYF. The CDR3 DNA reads TGTGCCAGCAGCTCCTGGACAGGGTCGGACATTCAGTACTTC.

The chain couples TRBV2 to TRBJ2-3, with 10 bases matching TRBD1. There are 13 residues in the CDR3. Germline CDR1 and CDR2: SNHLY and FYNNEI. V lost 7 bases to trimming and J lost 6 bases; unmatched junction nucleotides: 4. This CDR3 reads CASIGQGGDTQYF. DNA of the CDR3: TGTGCCAGCATCGGACAGGGGGGGGATACGCAGTATTTT. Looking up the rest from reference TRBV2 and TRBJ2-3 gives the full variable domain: EPEVTQTPSHQVTQMGQEVILRCVPISNHLYFYWYRQILGQKVEFLVSFYNNEISEKSEIFDDQFSVERPDGSNFTLKIRSTKLEDSAMYFCASIGQGGDTQYFGPGTRLTVL.

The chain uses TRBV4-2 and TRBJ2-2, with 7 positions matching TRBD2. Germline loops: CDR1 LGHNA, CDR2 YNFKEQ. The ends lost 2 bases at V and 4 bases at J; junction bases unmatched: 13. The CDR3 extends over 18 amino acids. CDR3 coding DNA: TGTGCCAGCAGCCAACTAGCGGCCTCCTCAAGTAGCACCGGGGAGCTGTTTTTT. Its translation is CASSQLAASSSSTGELFF.

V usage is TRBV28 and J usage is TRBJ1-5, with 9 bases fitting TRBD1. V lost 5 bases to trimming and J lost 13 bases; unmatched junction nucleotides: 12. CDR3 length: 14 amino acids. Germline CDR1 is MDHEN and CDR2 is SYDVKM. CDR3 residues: CASSGRTGVGGQHF. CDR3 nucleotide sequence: TGTGCCAGCAGTGGGAGGACAGGGGTCGGGGGACAGCATTTT.

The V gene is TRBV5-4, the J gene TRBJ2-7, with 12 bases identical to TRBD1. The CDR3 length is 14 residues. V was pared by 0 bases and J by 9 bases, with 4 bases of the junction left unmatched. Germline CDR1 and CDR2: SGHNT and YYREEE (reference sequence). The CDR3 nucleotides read TGTGCCAGCAGCTTGGCCGGGACAGGGGGCTGGCAGTACTTC. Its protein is CASSLAGTGGWQYF. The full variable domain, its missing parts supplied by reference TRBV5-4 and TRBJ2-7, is ETGVTQSPTHLIKTRGQQVTLRCSSQSGHNTVSWYQQALGQGPQFIFQYYREEENGRGNFPPRFSGLQFPNYSSELNVNALELDDSALYLCASSLAGTGGWQYFGPGTRLTVT.